The present entry profiles one TCR beta chain with its context. The antigen remains undetermined. The sort gate was single viable CD3+CD4+CD8-CD45RO+ cells for memory CD4+ T cells. Total CD4+ T cells were enriched by CD4 positive selection. Profiling relied on immunoSEQ multiplex PCR, and the TCRdb table lists in-frame clones only, not all of them. Seen here are about 50,000 clones, roughly three quarters observed once, and the top ten hold roughly 0.71%. The data are from a study of memory CD4+ T cells and cytomegalovirus serostatus. General observations from the study: Median bootstrapped AUC for CMV status was approximately 0.94 originally, just under 0.93 US-trained.

This CDR3 contains 15 residues. Germline V lookup: CDR1 SGHTA, CDR2 FQGNSA. V was shortened by 4 bases and J by 7 bases, with 19 bases between the two germline ends. The chain joins TRBV7-2 to TRBJ2-5; D perhaps matches TRBD2 (6 bases). The TCR was taken from an adult in good health and CMV-seronegative. Material for sequencing was memory CD4+ T cells from blood. The CDR3 region is CASSSWDFTAGTQYF. The CDR3 nucleotides read TGTGCCAGCAGCTCCTGGGACTTTACCGCAGGGACCCAGTACTTC.